These 19 T cell receptor beta chains originate from one sample sequenced in a study of shared clonotypes between healthy human individuals. The data were produced by immunoSEQ multiplex PCR, yet TCRdb's version contains in-frame clones alone and is incomplete. The sample yields over a million clones, nearly 99% seen once. What was sequenced was naive CD4+ T cells sorted from blood. As to subset: CD45RA+ positively selected. These receptors all come from a man under 40 in good health.

The genes are TRBV7-2 and TRBJ2-5; 8 bases map to TRBD1. This CDR3 is 14 amino acids long. From germline, CDR1 is SGHTA and CDR2 FQGNSA. V gave up 3 bases and J gave up 4 bases; unmatched junction bases: 4. CDR3 amino acids: CASSFNRGSETQYF. CDR3 sequence (DNA): TGTGCCAGCAGCTTCAACAGGGGGTCAGAGACCCAGTACTTC.

The rearrangement links TRBV5-5 to TRBJ1-2; D gene unclear. The CDR3 contains 11 residues. The germline CDR1 and CDR2 sequences are SGHKS and YYEKEE (reference sequence). Between the trimmed V and J ends, which lost 2 bases and 7 bases, there was a span of 6 bases. CDR3 DNA: TGTGCCAGCAGCTTCGGGGTTGGCTACACCTTC. Its translation: CASSFGVGYTF.

The chain links TRBV29-1 to TRBJ1-2, with 7 bases lining up with TRBD1. The CDR3 contains 11 residues. V gave up 8 bases and J gave up 6 bases; unmatched junction bases: 6. Germline lookup yields CDR1 SQVTM and CDR2 ANQGSEA. The CDR3 DNA sequence: TGCAGCACCCGGACAGGTGATGGCTACACCTTC. Translating it yields CSTRTGDGYTF.

This clone showed up just once. V usage is TRBV10-1 and J usage is TRBJ2-7; possible D gene TRBD1, 7 bases. Trimming cost V 9 bases and J 3 bases, with 24 bases left between them. This CDR3 contains 16 residues. Germline CDR1 is WNHNN and CDR2 is SYGVQD (reference sequence). For the CDR3, the DNA is TGCGCCAGTAAAAAGGCCATAACAGGGGAGGTCTACGAGCAGTACTTC. The encoded protein is CASKKAITGEVYEQYF.

About this clone itself: This sample includes further DNA sequences coding for the same CDR3. The chain recombines TRBV15 with TRBJ2-7; 7 bases line up with TRBD2. CDR3 length equals 14 residues. V dropped 1 base and J dropped 3; count of bases not matched to a gene: 3. The germline CDR1 and CDR2 sequences are LNHNV and YYDKDF (reference sequence). CDR3 protein: CATSRVERGYEQYF. In DNA form, the CDR3 reads TGTGCCACCAGCAGAGTTGAGCGGGGCTACGAGCAGTACTTC.

This chain connects TRBV18 to TRBJ2-7; a possible D gene is TRBD1 (6 bases). Trimming stripped 3 bases from V and 4 bases from J, with 16 bases between. The V gene's germline CDR1 is KGHSH and CDR2 LQKENI. This CDR3 contains 15 residues. The CDR3 sequence: CASSPRARGDYEQYF. The DNA of the CDR3 is TGTGCCAGCTCACCCCGGGCCAGGGGAGATTACGAGCAGTACTTC.

As regards this clone: Other nucleotide sequences in the sample specify the same CDR3. The V and J genes are TRBV18 and TRBJ2-2; TRBD2 matches 9 bases. This CDR3 region has 14 residues. Germline CDR1 reads KGHSH; CDR2 reads LQKENI. V was clipped by 1 base and J by 6 bases; unmatched bases: 0. CDR3: CASSPLAGAGELFF. The DNA for the CDR3 is TGTGCCAGCTCACCACTAGCGGGAGCCGGGGAGCTGTTTTTT.

The chain couples TRBV28 to TRBJ2-3, with 8 bases aligning to TRBD1. CDR3 length: 13 residues. Per germline, CDR1 MDHEN and CDR2 SYDVKM. The junction had 6 bases not matched to a gene; V was cut back by 2 bases and J by 11 bases. The CDR3 region is CASSLGSGGLQYF. CDR3 bases: TGTGCCAGCAGTTTAGGCTCAGGGGGCTTGCAGTATTTT.

The CDR3 nucleotides are TGTGCCAGCTCACCACTCCCCCAGGCCGCGGCTTTCTTT. It codes for CASSPLPQAAAFF. The V and J genes are TRBV18 and TRBJ1-1; D is unclear. Trimming stripped 1 base from V and 11 bases from J, with 14 bases between. CDR1 and CDR2 (germline): KGHSH, LQKENI. This CDR3 comprises 13 residues.

This clone was seen just once. The J gene is TRBJ2-7, the V gene TRBV7-8; TRBD2 is a possible D gene (5 bases). The length of the CDR3 is 16 residues. Germline values: CDR1 SGHVS, CDR2 FQNEAQ. V lost 2 bases and J lost 2, with 16 bases in between. The CDR3 DNA reads TGTGCCAGCAGCTTATTTCTAGCACAATCCACCTACGAGCAGTACTTC. It yields the protein CASSLFLAQSTYEQYF.

In regard to this clone: This CDR3 is also generated by other DNA sequences in the sample. The chain combines TRBV28 with TRBJ2-5; D gene uncertain. In germline, CDR1 is MDHEN, CDR2 SYDVKM. CDR3 length: 11 residues. V shed 2 bases and J shed 4 bases, with 2 bases lying between them. CDR3 nucleotide sequence: TGTGCCAGCAGTTTAAGAGAGACCCAGTACTTC. Translation gives CASSLRETQYF.

As regards this clone: Other DNA sequences in this specimen translate into the identical CDR3. The CDR3 spells CASSAGQLNTEAFF. CDR3 bases: TGCGCCAGCAGCGCAGGACAGCTGAACACTGAAGCTTTCTTT. The J gene is TRBJ1-1, the V gene TRBV5-1, with D tentatively TRBD1 (6 bases). Germline values: CDR1 SGHRS, CDR2 YFSETQ. Trimming took 4 bases from V and 0 from J, leaving 10 bases between them. The CDR3 is made up of 14 amino acids.

The rearrangement uses TRBV15 and TRBJ1-1; no clear D. V dropped 0 bases and J dropped 0 bases, with 14 bases sitting between them. The CDR3 covers 17 residues. Germline CDR1 reads LNHNV; CDR2 reads YYDKDF (reference sequence). The CDR3 nucleotides are TGTGCCACCAGCAGAGATCGGGTGGCAAGCATGAACACTGAAGCTTTCTTT. This sequence encodes CATSRDRVASMNTEAFF.

CDR3 DNA: TGTGCCAGCAGCTTATGGGAAGGACAGGGAAATGAGCAGTTCTTC. It codes for CASSLWEGQGNEQFF. The V gene is TRBV7-2, the J gene TRBJ2-1; 8 nucleotides align to TRBD1. Germline V gene lookup returns CDR1 SGHTA and CDR2 FQGNSA. V lost 2 bases to trimming and J lost 7 bases; unmatched junction nucleotides: 7. CDR3 size: 15 residues.

This clone was seen a handful of times. The chain employs TRBV6-4 and TRBJ2-1; 11 bases are shared with TRBD1. This CDR3 comprises 14 residues. Trimming took 2 bases from V and 6 from J; bases not matched to a gene: 0. Germline CDR1 MRHNA, CDR2 SNTAGT. This CDR3 reads CASSDGTGGNEQFF. Here the CDR3 DNA reads TGTGCCAGCAGTGACGGGACAGGGGGCAATGAGCAGTTCTTC.

Worth noting for this clone: The same CDR3 arises from other DNA sequences in this sample as well. The J gene is TRBJ2-7, the V gene TRBV20-1; D possibly matches TRBD1 or TRBD2 (5 bases each). The CDR3 length is 11 residues. Looked up from germline, CDR1 is DFQATT and CDR2 is SNEGSKA (reference sequence). The V gene lost 3 bases and the J gene lost 3 bases, with 6 bases spanning the gap. CDR3 bases: TGCAGTGCTAGGGGACGCTACGAGCAGTACTTC. It translates to CSARGRYEQYF.

This clone was picked up one time. V is TRBV5-8 and J is TRBJ1-3; D gene unclear. Germline V gene data show CDR1 as SGHTS and CDR2 as YDEGEE. V lost 3 bases to trimming and J lost 4 bases, with 11 bases between them. The CDR3 is made up of 14 amino acids. The CDR3 loop is CASSSRPWGNTIYF. The CDR3 region has the DNA TGTGCCAGCAGCTCCCGACCCTGGGGAAACACCATATATTTT. The entire variable domain, with the rest obtained from reference TRBV5-8 and TRBJ1-3, is as follows: EAGVTQSPTHLIKTRGQQATLRCSPISGHTSVYWYQQALGLGLQFLLWYDEGEERNRGNFPPRFSGRQFPNYSSELNVNALELEDSALYLCASSSRPWGNTIYFGEGSWLTVV.

To note about this clone: At the DNA level, this CDR3 is encoded by other sequences in the same sample as well. CDR3 protein: CASSESGGYEQYF. The DNA of the CDR3 is TGCGCCAGCAGTGAATCCGGGGGTTACGAGCAGTACTTC. This chain connects TRBV10-1 to TRBJ2-7, with D possibly being TRBD2 (6 bases). Germline values: CDR1 WNHNN, CDR2 SYGVQD (reference sequence). The V and J ends lost 3 bases and 4 bases respectively, with 10 bases between them. This CDR3 has 13 amino acids.

The V call is TRBV11-2, the J call TRBJ2-5; TRBD2 matches 7 bases. V was pared by 1 base and J by 5 bases, with 4 bases of the junction left unmatched. Germline CDR1 reads SGHAT; CDR2 reads FQNNGV. The CDR3 is 14 residues long. The CDR3 DNA reads TGTGCCAGCAGCTTAGGGACTAGAGTTGAGACCCAGTACTTC. Its protein is CASSLGTRVETQYF.